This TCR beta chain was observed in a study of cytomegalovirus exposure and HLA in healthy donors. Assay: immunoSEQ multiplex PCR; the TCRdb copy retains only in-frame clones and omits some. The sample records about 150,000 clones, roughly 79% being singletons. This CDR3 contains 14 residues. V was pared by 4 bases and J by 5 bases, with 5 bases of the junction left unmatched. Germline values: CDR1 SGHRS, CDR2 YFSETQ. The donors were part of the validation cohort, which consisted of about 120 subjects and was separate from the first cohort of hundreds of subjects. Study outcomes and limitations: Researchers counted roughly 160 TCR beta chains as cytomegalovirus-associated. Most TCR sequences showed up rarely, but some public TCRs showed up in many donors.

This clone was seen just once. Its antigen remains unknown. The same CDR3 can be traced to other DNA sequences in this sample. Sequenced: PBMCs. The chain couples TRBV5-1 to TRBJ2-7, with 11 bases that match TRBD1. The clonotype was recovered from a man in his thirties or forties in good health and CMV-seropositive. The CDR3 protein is CASSPGQGANEQYF. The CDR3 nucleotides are TGCGCCAGCAGCCCCGGACAGGGGGCGAACGAGCAGTACTTC.